This T cell receptor beta chain was retrieved from a study of early T cells in non-severe SARS-CoV-2 infection. Looking at the study overall: The input, bulk RNA from unsorted whole blood, was sequenced, and chains were unpaired.

This clonotype was recorded a few times. One junction end does not reproduce the germline sequence, and a read error may be involved. Each cDNA molecule carried a unique molecular identifier. TCRdb called the 5' RACE reads again in MiXCR, with one record for every CDR3 protein. The sample yields 100,000 to 120,000 distinct CDR3 sequences, roughly 12% seen once. Germline CDR1 is SEHNR and CDR2 is FQNEAQ (reference sequence). This CDR3 is 11 amino acids long. This clonotype was sampled from an adult who was a healthcare worker with PCR-confirmed SARS-CoV-2 infection or an uninfected control (not recorded which). The chain combines TRBV7-9 with TRBJ2-7; D unresolved. Material: whole blood, obtained at baseline. The CDR3 DNA reads TGTGCCAGCAGATTAGTCGACGAGCAGTACTTC. It is translated as CASRLVDEQYF.